The 27 T cell receptor beta chains listed next were all sequenced from one sample in a study of vaccination and CD4 T cells after COVID-19. The treatment denotes: approximately 11-day PBMC culture with coronavirus spike peptide pools or control peptides (ViraFEST assay). These receptors are not linked to any known antigen. The Oncomine TCR Beta short-read assay sequenced DNA from cultured CD4+ T cells. MiXCR, applied by TCRdb to the PCR reads, yields one record per CDR3 protein. Found here are approximately 20,000 distinct CDR3 sequences, roughly half of them singletons; the top ten hold around 9.6%. The source material was CD4+ T cells from blood, cultured in vitro. These receptors all come from a human donor who had recovered from COVID-19.

This chain uses TRBV28 with TRBJ1-6; TRBD1 is a possible D gene (5 bases). The CDR3 contains 13 residues. Trimming removed 8 bases at V and 7 bases at J, with 12 bases between. CDR1 MDHEN and CDR2 SYDVKM come from the germline V gene. The CDR3: CASRGGWNSPLHF. CDR3 sequence (DNA): TGTGCCAGCCGCGGGGGTTGGAATTCACCCCTCCACTTT. Combining the CDR3 with reference TRBV28 and TRBJ1-6 gives the whole variable domain DVKVTQSSRYLVKRTGEKVFLECVQDMDHENMFWYRQDPGLGLRLIYFSYDVKMKEKGDIPEGYSVSREKKERFSLILESASTNQTSMYLCASRGGWNSPLHFGNGTRLTVT.

This chain uses TRBV12-3 or TRBV12-4 with TRBJ2-7; no definite D call. This CDR3 region has 12 residues. V lost 4 bases and J 1 base, leaving 5 bases between the germline ends. The DNA of the CDR3 is TGTGCCAGCAGTTCGCAGTCCTACGAGCAGTACTTC. This sequence encodes CASSSQSYEQYF.

This clonotype has only a few counts. The chain recombines TRBV6-1 with TRBJ1-2, with TRBD1 matching 7 bases. CDR1 and CDR2 (germline): MNHNS, SASEGT. There are 15 residues in the CDR3. J gave up 2 bases and V 0 bases, and 3 bases lay outside the gene matches. The CDR3 DNA follows: TGTGCCAGCAGTGAAGCGCTGACAGGGAACTATGGCTACACCTTC. Protein product: CASSEALTGNYGYTF.

V usage is TRBV6-1 and J usage is TRBJ1-2, with D unresolved. V was trimmed by 1 base and J by 0 bases, leaving 6 bases between them. Germline V CDR1 and CDR2: MNHNS, SASEGT. The CDR3 loop spans 14 amino acids. The CDR3 is CASSEGGANYGYTF. The DNA for the CDR3 is TGTGCCAGCAGTGAAGGCGGAGCTAACTATGGCTACACCTTC.

The chain combines TRBV10-3 with TRBJ2-1; no firm D call. CDR1 is ENHRY, CDR2 SYGVKD, per germline. The CDR3 runs 11 residues. V lost 10 bases and J 7 bases, leaving 11 bases between the germline ends. Here the CDR3 DNA reads TGTGCCACTCAAGAAGGAAATGAGCAGTTCTTC. Translated: CATQEGNEQFF.

The chain joins TRBV15 to TRBJ1-2, with TRBD1 identical over 7 bases. This CDR3 has 15 amino acids. Germline CDR1 reads LNHNV; CDR2 reads YYDKDF (reference sequence). V shed 3 bases and J 4 bases; nucleotides not matched to a gene: 8. DNA for the CDR3: TGTGCCACCAGCAGGAAGAAAGGGGGCGTCTATGGCTACACCTTC. Translated: CATSRKKGGVYGYTF.

The chain carries TRBV24-1 and TRBJ1-2, with TRBD1 matching 7 bases. Germline V lookup: CDR1 KGHDR, CDR2 SFDVKD. Trimming at V came to 3 bases and at J to 4 bases, leaving 4 bases not matched to a gene. The CDR3 is made up of 14 amino acids. CDR3 region: CATSDTGTVYGYTF. The CDR3 nucleotides read TGTGCCACCAGTGATACCGGGACAGTCTATGGCTACACCTTC.

This clonotype has just a few counts. This rearrangement joins TRBV20-1 to TRBJ2-7, with D unresolved. V was shortened by 6 bases and J by 2 bases, with 14 bases between the two germline ends. Germline CDR1 is DFQATT and CDR2 is SNEGSKA (reference sequence). This CDR3 has 13 residues. The CDR3 region has the DNA TGCAGTGCGGGAATGGATAAAACCTACGAGCAGTACTTC. Translation: CSAGMDKTYEQYF.

The V call is TRBV2, the J call TRBJ2-6; D is unclear. V lost 3 bases, J lost 2 bases, and 2 bases lay in between. Germline V gives CDR1 SNHLY, CDR2 FYNNEI. The CDR3 is made up of 13 amino acids. CDR3 sequence reads: CASSETGANVLTF. The CDR3 nucleotides are TGTGCCAGCAGTGAGACTGGGGCCAACGTCCTGACTTTC.

The gene calls are TRBV6-5 and TRBJ2-2, with D perhaps matching TRBD1 (6 bases). The CDR3 has 17 amino acids. CDR1 is MNHEY, CDR2 SVGAGI, per germline. V was clipped by 2 bases and J by 4 bases, with 17 bases between them. CDR3: CASSYATGFRGTGELFF. The DNA for the CDR3 is TGTGCCAGCAGTTACGCCACAGGGTTTCGGGGCACCGGGGAGCTGTTTTTT.

This chain joins TRBV10-3 and TRBJ2-7; D is possibly TRBD1 or TRBD2 (5 bases each). The ends were cut back, 4 bases at V and 0 bases at J, with 22 bases in the middle. This CDR3 comprises 18 residues. Germline lookup yields CDR1 ENHRY and CDR2 SYGVKD. CDR3 in amino acids: CAISGPLFRDLSSYEQYF. In DNA, the CDR3 is TGTGCCATCAGTGGGCCCCTCTTCCGGGACCTGAGCTCCTACGAGCAGTACTTC.

The V and J genes are TRBV5-1 and TRBJ1-2; no definite D call. The V gene lost 3 bases and the J gene lost 0 bases, with 12 bases spanning the gap. From germline, CDR1 is SGHRS and CDR2 YFSETQ. The CDR3 totals 15 residues. The chain's CDR3 is CASSSLPLSNYGYTF. The CDR3 DNA reads as TGCGCCAGCAGCTCACTCCCACTATCTAACTATGGCTACACCTTC. The whole variable domain, remainder taken from reference TRBV5-1 and TRBJ1-2, is KAGVTQTPRYLIKTRGQQVTLSCSPISGHRSVSWYQQTPGQGLQFLFEYFSETQRNKGNFPGRFSGRQFSNSRSEMNVSTLELGDSALYLCASSSLPLSNYGYTFGSGTRLTVV.

V gene TRBV19 combines with J gene TRBJ1-1; 10 bases match TRBD1. V dropped 6 bases and J dropped 4; count of bases not matched to a gene: 17. The CDR3 is 18 amino acids. Germline V gene sequence: CDR1 LNHDA, CDR2 SQIVND (reference sequence). The DNA of the CDR3 is TGTGCCAGTAGGCTCATCGGGACAGGGGCGATTCAAGGCACTGAAGCTTTCTTT. This codes for CASRLIGTGAIQGTEAFF. Filled out from reference TRBV19 and TRBJ1-1, the complete variable domain reads DGGITQSPKYLFRKEGQNVTLSCEQNLNHDAMYWYRQDPGQGLRLIYYSQIVNDFQKGDIAEGYSVSREKKESFPLTVTSAQKNPTAFYLCASRLIGTGAIQGTEAFFGQGTRLTVV.

This clonotype appeared a single time. This chain links TRBV18 with TRBJ2-5, with D unclear. This CDR3 comprises 11 residues. Trimming removed 3 bases from V and 4 bases from J, with 3 bases in between. Germline values: CDR1 KGHSH, CDR2 LQKENI. The DNA of the CDR3 is TGTGCCAGCTCACCCCGAGAGACCCAGTACTTC. Translation gives CASSPRETQYF.

V and J are TRBV2 and TRBJ1-6; 7 bases map to TRBD1. J was trimmed by 9 bases and V by 4 bases; bases with no gene match: 3. The CDR3 covers 13 residues. CDR1 is SNHLY, CDR2 FYNNEI, per germline. CDR3 nucleotides: TGTGCCAGCAGTGGACAGGGTAGTTCACCCCTCCACTTT. Protein: CASSGQGSSPLHF.

V usage is TRBV12-3 or TRBV12-4 and J usage is TRBJ1-1; possibly TRBD1 for D (5 bases). This CDR3 has 13 amino acids. Trimming shortened V by 3 bases and J by 8 bases, and 13 bases separated the two germline ends. The CDR3 loop is CASSLLQGREAFF. In DNA form, the CDR3 reads TGTGCCAGCAGTTTGCTTCAGGGCCGGGAAGCTTTCTTT.

V and J are TRBV12-3 or TRBV12-4 and TRBJ1-1; D unresolved. V was cut by 6 bases and J by 7 bases, with 15 bases left in between. The CDR3 runs to 13 residues. CDR3 DNA sequence: TGTGCCAGCAGCCTAGATAGAGCCCTTGAAGCTTTCTTT. Protein product: CASSLDRALEAFF.

The V and J genes are TRBV11-3 and TRBJ2-4, with a tentative D call TRBD2 (6 bases). The CDR3 contains 16 residues. Germline-derived CDR1 and CDR2 are SGHNT and YENEEA. Trimming took off 1 base at V and 5 bases at J, with 15 bases between the two ends. The CDR3 loop is CASSLGRRGGENIQYF. The CDR3, as DNA: TGTGCCAGCAGCTTAGGACGGAGGGGAGGCGAAAACATTCAGTACTTC.

In this sample, this clonotype turned up a few times. The V gene is TRBV7-9, the J gene TRBJ1-5, with a tentative D call TRBD1 (6 bases). Deletions cut 5 bases from V and 4 bases from J, with 18 bases between. The CDR3 consists of 16 residues. Germline CDR1 and CDR2: SEHNR and FQNEAQ (reference sequence). The CDR3: CASSLGWGAENQPQHF. In DNA, the CDR3 is TGTGCCAGCAGCCTAGGTTGGGGGGCTGAGAATCAGCCCCAGCATTTT.

The chain uses TRBV7-8 and TRBJ1-1; maybe TRBD1 (5 bases). Germline-derived CDR1 and CDR2 are SGHVS and FQNEAQ. This CDR3 region has 12 residues. Trimming removed 4 bases at V and 11 bases at J, with 14 bases between. This chain's CDR3 is CASSSGLGRAFF. The CDR3 DNA reads as TGTGCCAGCAGCTCGGGACTAGGACGGGCTTTCTTT.

J is TRBJ1-5 and V is TRBV5-5, with D maybe TRBD1 (5 bases). This CDR3 contains 14 residues. Per germline, CDR1 SGHKS and CDR2 YYEKEE (reference sequence). The V end lost 4 bases, the J end lost 0 bases, and 8 bases lay between the germline ends. This CDR3 is CASSQGPSNQPQHF. The CDR3 DNA sequence: TGTGCCAGCAGCCAGGGACCTAGCAATCAGCCCCAGCATTTT.

A remark on this clonotype: An end of the junction does not agree with germline; a read error may underlie this. The chain has TRBV20-1 and TRBJ2-3, with 9 bases aligning to TRBD1. The CDR3 runs 17 residues. CDR1 is DFQATT, CDR2 SNEGSKA, per germline (reference sequence). The CDR3 loop reads CSGTTGGRSLGTGTQYF. The CDR3 DNA sequence: TGCAGTGGGACCACAGGGGGCCGCTCTCTAGGGACAGGTACGCAGTATTTT.

This chain links TRBV20-1 with TRBJ1-4; a possible D gene is TRBD1 (5 bases). This CDR3 is 13 amino acids long. CDR1 is DFQATT and CDR2 is SNEGSKA in the germline V gene (reference sequence). V was shortened by 6 bases and J by 8 bases, with 16 bases between the two germline ends. Written as DNA, the CDR3 is TGCAGTGCCAAGGGGCGGGGGGTCGAAAAACTGTTTTTT. Its translation: CSAKGRGVEKLFF.

The V and J genes are TRBV27 and TRBJ1-6; TRBD1 aligns across 10 bases. Germline values: CDR1 MNHEY, CDR2 SMNVEV (reference sequence). V lost 4 bases and J lost 7; bases outside the gene matches: 4. The CDR3 covers 15 residues. Here the CDR3 DNA reads TGTGCCAGCAGTTCCGCGGGACAGGGGAATTCACCCCTCCACTTT. Its translation: CASSSAGQGNSPLHF.

The chain joins TRBV27 to TRBJ2-4; D is perhaps TRBD2 (6 bases). With 6 bases removed from V and 15 bases from J, the gap between germline ends came to 18 bases. Germline assignment: CDR1 MNHEY and CDR2 SMNVEV (reference sequence). This CDR3 comprises 12 residues. The CDR3 sequence is CASSPEGTSLYF. The CDR3 bases are TGTGCCAGCAGCCCGGAGGGGACCTCCTTGTACTTC.

V usage is TRBV18 and J usage is TRBJ1-2; D unclear. Trimming shortened V by 1 base and J by 5 bases, and 14 bases separated the two germline ends. The CDR3 is made up of 15 amino acids. The germline gives CDR1 KGHSH, CDR2 LQKENI. CDR3 loop: CASSPLGEFGYGYTF. The CDR3 bases are TGTGCCAGCTCACCACTCGGGGAATTTGGGTATGGCTACACCTTC. Filled out from reference TRBV18 and TRBJ1-2, the complete variable domain reads NAGVMQNPRHLVRRRGQEARLRCSPMKGHSHVYWYRQLPEEGLKFMVYLQKENIIDESGMPKERFSAEFPKEGPSILRIQQVVRGDSAAYFCASSPLGEFGYGYTFGSGTRLTVV.

This sequence joins TRBV27 and TRBJ2-7, with TRBD2 identical over 7 bases. From germline, CDR1 is MNHEY and CDR2 SMNVEV (reference sequence). V shed 6 bases and J 2 bases; nucleotides not matched to a gene: 19. The CDR3 totals 18 residues. The CDR3 DNA follows: TGTGCCAGCAGAGTGGGGGAGACTAGCTTTCCCTCCGCCTACGAGCAGTACTTC. Protein: CASRVGETSFPSAYEQYF.